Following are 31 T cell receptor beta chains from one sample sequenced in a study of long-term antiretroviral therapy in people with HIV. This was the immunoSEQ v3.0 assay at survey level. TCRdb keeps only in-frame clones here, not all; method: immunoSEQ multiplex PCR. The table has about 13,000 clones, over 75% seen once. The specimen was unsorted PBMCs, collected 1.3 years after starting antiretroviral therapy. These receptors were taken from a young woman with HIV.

The CDR3 sequence is CASSGGEADTQYF. In nucleotides, the CDR3 is TGTGCCAGCTCAGGGGGAGAGGCAGATACGCAGTATTTT. The gene calls are TRBV18 and TRBJ2-3, with D perhaps assigned TRBD1 or TRBD2 (5 bases each). This CDR3 spans 13 amino acids. The V gene lost 5 bases and the J gene lost 4 bases, with 10 bases spanning the gap. Germline lookup yields CDR1 KGHSH and CDR2 LQKENI.

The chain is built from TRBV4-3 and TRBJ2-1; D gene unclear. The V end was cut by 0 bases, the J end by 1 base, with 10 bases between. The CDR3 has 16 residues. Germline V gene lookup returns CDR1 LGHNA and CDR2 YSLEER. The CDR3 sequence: CASSQDLGLSYNEQFF. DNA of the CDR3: TGCGCCAGCAGCCAAGACCTCGGGCTATCCTACAATGAGCAGTTCTTC.

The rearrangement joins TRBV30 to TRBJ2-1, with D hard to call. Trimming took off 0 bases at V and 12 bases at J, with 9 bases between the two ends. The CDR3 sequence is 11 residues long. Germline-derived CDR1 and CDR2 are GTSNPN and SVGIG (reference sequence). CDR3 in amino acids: CAWSVADWQFF. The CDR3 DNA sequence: TGTGCCTGGAGTGTAGCTGACTGGCAGTTCTTC.

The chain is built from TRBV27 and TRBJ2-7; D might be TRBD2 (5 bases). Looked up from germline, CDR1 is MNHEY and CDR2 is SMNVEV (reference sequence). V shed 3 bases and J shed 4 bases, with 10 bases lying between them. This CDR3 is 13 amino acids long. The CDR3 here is CASSLIGSYEQYF. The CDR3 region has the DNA TGTGCCAGCAGTTTGATAGGGAGTTACGAGCAGTACTTC.

The CDR3 DNA is TGCGCCAGCAGCCAAGGGAAACAGGGAACTAATGAAAAACTGTTTTTT. This translates into CASSQGKQGTNEKLFF. V usage is TRBV4-3 and J usage is TRBJ1-4, with D perhaps TRBD1 (6 bases). In germline, CDR1 is LGHNA, CDR2 YSLEER. V lost 1 base, J lost 1 base, and 10 bases lay in between. CDR3 size: 16 residues.

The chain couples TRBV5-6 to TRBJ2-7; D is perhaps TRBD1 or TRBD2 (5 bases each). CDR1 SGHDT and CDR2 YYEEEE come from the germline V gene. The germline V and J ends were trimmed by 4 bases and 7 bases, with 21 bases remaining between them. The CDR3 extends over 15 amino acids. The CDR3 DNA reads TGTGCCAGCAGCCCGAACGGGGCCTCACGCAGGGAGCAGTACTTC. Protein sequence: CASSPNGASRREQYF. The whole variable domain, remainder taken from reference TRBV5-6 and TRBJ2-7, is DAGVTQSPTHLIKTRGQQVTLRCSPKSGHDTVSWYQQALGQGPQFIFQYYEEEERQRGNFPDRFSGHQFPNYSSELNVNALLLGDSALYLCASSPNGASRREQYFGPGTRLTVT.

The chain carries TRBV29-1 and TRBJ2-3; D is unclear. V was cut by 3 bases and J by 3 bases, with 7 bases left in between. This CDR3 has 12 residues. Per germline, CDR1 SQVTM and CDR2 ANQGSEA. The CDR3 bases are TGCAGCGTTGATGCCCCAACAGATACGCAGTATTTT. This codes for CSVDAPTDTQYF.

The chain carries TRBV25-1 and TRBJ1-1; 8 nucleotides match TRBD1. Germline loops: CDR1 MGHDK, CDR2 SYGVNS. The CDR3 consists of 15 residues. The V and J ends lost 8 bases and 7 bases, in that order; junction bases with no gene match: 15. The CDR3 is CASAILGQGVSEAFF. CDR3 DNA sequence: TGTGCCAGCGCCATACTCGGACAGGGTGTTAGTGAAGCTTTCTTT.

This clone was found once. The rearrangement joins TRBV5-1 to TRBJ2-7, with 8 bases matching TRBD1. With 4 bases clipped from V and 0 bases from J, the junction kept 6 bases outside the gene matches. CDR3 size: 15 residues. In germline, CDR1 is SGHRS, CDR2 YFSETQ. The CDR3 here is CASSHNRGSSYEQYF. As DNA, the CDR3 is TGCGCCAGCAGCCACAACAGGGGGAGCTCCTACGAGCAGTACTTC.

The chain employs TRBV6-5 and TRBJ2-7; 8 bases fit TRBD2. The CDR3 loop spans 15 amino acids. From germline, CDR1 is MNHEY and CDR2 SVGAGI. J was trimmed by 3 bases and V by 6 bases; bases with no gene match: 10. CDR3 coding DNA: TGTGCCAGCAGATCACTAGCGGAAAGACGCTACGAGCAGTACTTC. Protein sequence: CASRSLAERRYEQYF.

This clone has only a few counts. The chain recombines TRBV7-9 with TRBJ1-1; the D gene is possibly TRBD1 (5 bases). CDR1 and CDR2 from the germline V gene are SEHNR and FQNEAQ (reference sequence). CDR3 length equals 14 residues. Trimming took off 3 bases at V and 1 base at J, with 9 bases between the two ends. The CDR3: CASSLPRENTEAFF. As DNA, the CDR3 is TGTGCCAGCAGCTTGCCCAGGGAGAACACTGAAGCTTTCTTT.

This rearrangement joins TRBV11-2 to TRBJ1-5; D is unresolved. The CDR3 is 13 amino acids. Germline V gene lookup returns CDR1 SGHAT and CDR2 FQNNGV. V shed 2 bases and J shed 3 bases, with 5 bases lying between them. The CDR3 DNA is TGTGCCAGCAGCTTAAACCTCAATCAGCCCCAGCATTTT. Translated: CASSLNLNQPQHF. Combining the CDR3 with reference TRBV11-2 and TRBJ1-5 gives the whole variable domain EAGVAQSPRYKIIEKRQSVAFWCNPISGHATLYWYQQILGQGPKLLIQFQNNGVVDDSQLPKDRFSAERLKGVDSTLKIQPAKLEDSAVYLCASSLNLNQPQHFGDGTRLSIL.

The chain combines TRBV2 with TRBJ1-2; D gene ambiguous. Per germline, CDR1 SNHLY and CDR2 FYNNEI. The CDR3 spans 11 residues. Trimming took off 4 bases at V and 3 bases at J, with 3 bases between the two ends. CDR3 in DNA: TGTGCCAGCAGTGGGGACTATGGCTACACCTTC. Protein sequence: CASSGDYGYTF.

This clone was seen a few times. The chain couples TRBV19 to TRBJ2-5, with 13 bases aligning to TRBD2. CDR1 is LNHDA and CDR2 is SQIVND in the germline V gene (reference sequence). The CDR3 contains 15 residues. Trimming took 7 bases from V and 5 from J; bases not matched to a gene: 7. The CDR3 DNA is TGTGCCAGTAAGCCGGGACTAGCGGGGATTGAGACCCAGTACTTC. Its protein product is CASKPGLAGIETQYF.

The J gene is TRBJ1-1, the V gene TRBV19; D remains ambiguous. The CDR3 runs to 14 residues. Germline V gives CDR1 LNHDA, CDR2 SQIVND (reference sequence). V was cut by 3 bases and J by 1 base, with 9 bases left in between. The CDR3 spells CASSIDGKNTEAFF. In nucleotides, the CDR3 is TGTGCCAGTAGTATTGACGGAAAGAACACTGAAGCTTTCTTT.

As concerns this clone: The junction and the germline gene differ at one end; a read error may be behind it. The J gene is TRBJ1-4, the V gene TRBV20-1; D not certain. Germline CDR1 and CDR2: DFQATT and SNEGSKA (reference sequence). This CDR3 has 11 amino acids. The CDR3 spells CSAVTPQATSF. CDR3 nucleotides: TGCAGTGCCGTCACCCCTCAGGCTACCTCGTTT.

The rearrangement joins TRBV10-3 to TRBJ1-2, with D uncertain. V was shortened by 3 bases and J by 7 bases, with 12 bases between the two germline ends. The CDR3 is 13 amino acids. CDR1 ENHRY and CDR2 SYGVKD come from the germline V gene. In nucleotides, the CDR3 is TGTGCCATCAGTGAATACGGGTGGTCTGGCTACACCTTC. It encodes CAISEYGWSGYTF.

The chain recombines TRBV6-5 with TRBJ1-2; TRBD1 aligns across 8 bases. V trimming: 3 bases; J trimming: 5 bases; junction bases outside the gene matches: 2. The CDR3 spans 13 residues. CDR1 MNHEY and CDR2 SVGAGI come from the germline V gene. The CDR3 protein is CASSYTGGYGYTF. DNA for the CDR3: TGTGCCAGCAGTTATACAGGGGGGTATGGCTACACCTTC.

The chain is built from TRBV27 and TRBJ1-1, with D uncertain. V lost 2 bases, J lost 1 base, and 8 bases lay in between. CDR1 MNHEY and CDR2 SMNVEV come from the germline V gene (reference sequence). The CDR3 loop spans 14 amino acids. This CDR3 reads CASSLGLSNTEAFF. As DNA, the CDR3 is TGTGCCAGCAGTTTAGGCCTTTCGAACACTGAAGCTTTCTTT.

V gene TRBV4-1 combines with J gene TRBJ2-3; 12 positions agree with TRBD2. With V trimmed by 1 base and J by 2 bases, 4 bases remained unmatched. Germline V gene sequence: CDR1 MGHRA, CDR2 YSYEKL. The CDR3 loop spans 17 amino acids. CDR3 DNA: TGCGCCAGCAGCCAAGTGACTAGCGGGGGATACACAGATACGCAGTATTTT. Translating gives CASSQVTSGGYTDTQYF.

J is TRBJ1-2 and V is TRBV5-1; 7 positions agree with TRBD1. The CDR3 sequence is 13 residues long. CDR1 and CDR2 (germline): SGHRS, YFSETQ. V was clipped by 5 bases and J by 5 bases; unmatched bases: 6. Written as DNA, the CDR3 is TGCGCCAGCAGACCAGGGACAGAATATGGCTACACCTTC. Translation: CASRPGTEYGYTF.

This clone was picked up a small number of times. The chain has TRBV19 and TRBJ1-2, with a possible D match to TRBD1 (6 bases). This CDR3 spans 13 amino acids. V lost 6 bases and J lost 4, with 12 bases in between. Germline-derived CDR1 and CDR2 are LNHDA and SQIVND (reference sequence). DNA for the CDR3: TGTGCCAGTAGCCCCAGGGGTGGCTATGGCTACACCTTC. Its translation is CASSPRGGYGYTF.

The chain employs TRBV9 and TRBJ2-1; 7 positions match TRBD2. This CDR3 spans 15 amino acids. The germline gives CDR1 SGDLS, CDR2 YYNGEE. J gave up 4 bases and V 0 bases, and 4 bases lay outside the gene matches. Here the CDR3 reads CASSVGASGYNEQFF. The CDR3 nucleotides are TGTGCCAGCAGCGTAGGGGCTAGCGGATACAATGAGCAGTTCTTC.

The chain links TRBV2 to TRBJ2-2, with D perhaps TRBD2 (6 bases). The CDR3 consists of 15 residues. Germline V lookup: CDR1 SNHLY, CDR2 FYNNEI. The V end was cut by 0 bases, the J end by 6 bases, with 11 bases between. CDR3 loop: CASSEAGGSPGELFF. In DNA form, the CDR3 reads TGTGCCAGCAGTGAAGCGGGGGGTAGCCCCGGGGAGCTGTTTTTT.

CDR3 nucleotides: TGTGCCAGCAGCGTAGCCGGGGGAACCAACACCATATATTTT. Protein product: CASSVAGGTNTIYF. The chain combines TRBV9 with TRBJ1-3, with D maybe TRBD1 (5 bases). V was clipped by 0 bases and J by 7 bases, with 11 bases between them. CDR3 length: 14 amino acids. Germline V lookup: CDR1 SGDLS, CDR2 YYNGEE.

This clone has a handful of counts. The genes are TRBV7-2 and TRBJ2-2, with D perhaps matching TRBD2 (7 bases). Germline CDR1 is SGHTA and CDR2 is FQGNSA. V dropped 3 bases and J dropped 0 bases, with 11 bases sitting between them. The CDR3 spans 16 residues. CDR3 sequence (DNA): TGTGCCAGCAGCTTCGGGGGGCTTGCGAACACCGGGGAGCTGTTTTTT. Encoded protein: CASSFGGLANTGELFF.

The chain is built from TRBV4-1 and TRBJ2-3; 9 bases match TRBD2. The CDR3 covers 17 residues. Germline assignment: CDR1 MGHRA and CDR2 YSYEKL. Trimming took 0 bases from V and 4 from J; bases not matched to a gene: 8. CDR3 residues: CASSQERRTSVADTQYF. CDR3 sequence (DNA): TGCGCCAGCAGCCAAGAACGGCGGACTAGCGTGGCAGATACGCAGTATTTT.

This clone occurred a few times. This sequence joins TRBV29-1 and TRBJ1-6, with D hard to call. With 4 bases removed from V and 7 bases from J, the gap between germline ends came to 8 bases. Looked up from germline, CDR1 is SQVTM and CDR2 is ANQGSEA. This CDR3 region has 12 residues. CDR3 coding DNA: TGCAGCGTTGGGACGGGAAATTCACCCCTCCACTTT. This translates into CSVGTGNSPLHF.

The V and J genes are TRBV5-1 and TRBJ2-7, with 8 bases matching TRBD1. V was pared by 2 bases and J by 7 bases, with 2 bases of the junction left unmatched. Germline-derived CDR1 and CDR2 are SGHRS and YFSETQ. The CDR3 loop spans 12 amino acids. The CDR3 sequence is CASSFHRGEQYF. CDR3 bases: TGCGCCAGCAGCTTCCACAGGGGGGAGCAGTACTTC.

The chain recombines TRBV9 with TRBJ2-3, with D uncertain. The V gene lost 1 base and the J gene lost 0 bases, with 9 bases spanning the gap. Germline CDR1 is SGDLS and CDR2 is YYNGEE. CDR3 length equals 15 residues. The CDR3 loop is CASSVLASSTDTQYF. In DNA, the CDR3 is TGTGCCAGCAGCGTACTCGCCTCTAGCACAGATACGCAGTATTTT. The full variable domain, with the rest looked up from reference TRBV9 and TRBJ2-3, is DSGVTQTPKHLITATGQRVTLRCSPRSGDLSVYWYQQSLDQGLQFLIQYYNGEERAKGNILERFSAQQFPDLHSELNLSSLELGDSALYFCASSVLASSTDTQYFGPGTRLTVL.

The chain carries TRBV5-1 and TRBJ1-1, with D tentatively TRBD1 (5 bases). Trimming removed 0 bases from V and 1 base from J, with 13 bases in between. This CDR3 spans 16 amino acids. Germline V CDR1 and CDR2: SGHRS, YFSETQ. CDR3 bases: TGCGCCAGCAGCTTGGGTAGAGGGGACGAGAACACTGAAGCTTTCTTT. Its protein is CASSLGRGDENTEAFF.